These 4 T cell receptor beta chains were all obtained from the same sample, sequenced in a study of Graves' ophthalmopathy and Graves' hyperthyroidism. RNA transcripts yielded amplified TCR beta CDR3 regions. Scientists carried out first-round RT-PCR using HTBI primers and then a second-round multiplex PCR. TCRdb fed the multiplex PCR reads into MiXCR, producing one record per CDR3 protein. The table shows some 250,000 distinct CDR3 sequences, with around 50% occurring only once. The sample comprised peripheral blood. The receptors originated from an adult man with Graves' ophthalmopathy.

CDR3 sequence: CASRFTRDSNLIANTGELFF. The CDR3 nucleotides read TGTGCCAGCAGATTCACCCGGGACAGTAATCTTATCGCGAACACCGGGGAGCTGTTTTTT. The rearrangement uses TRBV7-9 and TRBJ2-2; 7 bases align to TRBD1. This CDR3 contains 20 residues. V was pared by 6 bases and J by 0 bases, with 19 bases of the junction left unmatched. CDR1 is SEHNR, CDR2 FQNEAQ, per germline (reference sequence).

This clonotype was seen a handful of times. CDR3 nucleotides: TGTGCCAGCAAGGGCGGCCCCGGGGACTATGGCTACACCTTC. Translation: CASKGGPGDYGYTF. The chain links TRBV7-3 to TRBJ1-2; D is undetermined. The V end lost 7 bases, the J end lost 3 bases, and 15 bases lay between the germline ends. Germline-derived CDR1 and CDR2 are SGHTA and FQGTGA. The CDR3 contains 14 residues.

This clonotype was observed at least ten times. The V gene is TRBV29-1, the J gene TRBJ2-7; perhaps TRBD1 as D (5 bases). The germline V and J ends were trimmed by 6 bases and 2 bases, with 11 bases remaining between them. Germline loops: CDR1 SQVTM, CDR2 ANQGSEA. The CDR3 contains 12 residues. CDR3 sequence: CSVGHGAYEQYF. Here the CDR3 DNA reads TGCAGCGTCGGACATGGTGCCTACGAGCAGTACTTC.

This clonotype was recorded many times. The chain has TRBV20-1 and TRBJ2-3, with TRBD1 matching over 9 bases. Germline V lookup: CDR1 DFQATT, CDR2 SNEGSKA (reference sequence). The CDR3 extends over 14 amino acids. Losses at the gene ends were 5 bases for V and 2 bases for J; bases not matched to a gene: 5. The DNA of the CDR3 is TGCAGTGCTGAGGGACAGGGATCCACAGATACGCAGTATTTT. Its translation is CSAEGQGSTDTQYF.